The present entry profiles one T cell receptor beta chain with its context. The antigen remains unidentified. The study ran its PCR with 60 Vbeta and 13 Jbeta primers. The protocol was immunoSEQ multiplex PCR, while the TCRdb copy is restricted to in-frame clones and leaves out a portion. In the table there are some 100,000 clones, about 80% of which are singletons. This record belongs to a study of cytomegalovirus exposure and HLA in healthy donors. Study conclusions and caveats: Reportedly, diagnosis of cytomegalovirus status by the classifier showed high specificity and sensitivity. HLA alleles showed associations with fewer than 20,000 TCR beta sequences in a later analysis, at a 0.05 false discovery rate. Being productive about 87% or about 30% of the time was typical of most TCR beta V segments in an earlier analysis. TCR beta V- and J-gene trimming was later associated with a missense DCLRE1C variant.

CDR3 length equals 15 residues. CDR1 and CDR2 from the germline V gene are SGHRS and YFSETQ. V dropped 0 bases and J dropped 6 bases, with 12 bases sitting between them. The receptor's source is a female donor in good health and CMV-seronegative. V and J are TRBV5-1 and TRBJ2-2, with D possibly being TRBD2 (6 bases). Sequencing used PBMCs. This CDR3 reads CASSLDWGEAGELFF. DNA of the CDR3: TGCGCCAGCAGCTTGGACTGGGGGGAAGCCGGGGAGCTGTTTTTT.